The 2 T cell receptor beta chains presented below share a single source sample, sequenced in a study of cytomegalovirus exposure and HLA in healthy donors. Use of 60 Vbeta and 13 Jbeta primers characterized the PCR. This table comes from immunoSEQ multiplex PCR, and its TCRdb copy is limited to in-frame clones, with some not included. Altogether about 190,000 clones are present, 65% to 85% being singletons, with the ten largest covering 3.5% to 4%. The specimen sequenced was PBMCs. These receptors all stem from a man aged 45-60 years in good health and CMV-seronegative.

This chain links TRBV25-1 with TRBJ2-2, with a weak D call TRBD1 (6 bases). Germline loops: CDR1 MGHDK, CDR2 SYGVNS. The V end lost 6 bases, the J end lost 4 bases, and 15 bases lay between the germline ends. CDR3 length: 15 amino acids. The CDR3 is CASSSRGLSTGELFF. CDR3 sequence (DNA): TGTGCCAGCAGCTCCAGGGGTTTATCCACCGGGGAGCTGTTTTTT.

This clone was observed a single time. The chain is built from TRBV19 and TRBJ2-7; 8 bases match TRBD1. Germline CDR1 is LNHDA and CDR2 is SQIVND (reference sequence). With 3 bases clipped from V and 5 bases from J, the junction kept 9 bases outside the gene matches. CDR3 length: 15 residues. The CDR3 loop is CASSILGQGVHEQYF. The CDR3 nucleotides read TGTGCCAGTAGTATTCTAGGACAGGGTGTCCACGAGCAGTACTTC. The variable domain in full, with the rest retrieved from reference TRBV19 and TRBJ2-7, is DGGITQSPKYLFRKEGQNVTLSCEQNLNHDAMYWYRQDPGQGLRLIYYSQIVNDFQKGDIAEGYSVSREKKESFPLTVTSAQKNPTAFYLCASSILGQGVHEQYFGPGTRLTVT.